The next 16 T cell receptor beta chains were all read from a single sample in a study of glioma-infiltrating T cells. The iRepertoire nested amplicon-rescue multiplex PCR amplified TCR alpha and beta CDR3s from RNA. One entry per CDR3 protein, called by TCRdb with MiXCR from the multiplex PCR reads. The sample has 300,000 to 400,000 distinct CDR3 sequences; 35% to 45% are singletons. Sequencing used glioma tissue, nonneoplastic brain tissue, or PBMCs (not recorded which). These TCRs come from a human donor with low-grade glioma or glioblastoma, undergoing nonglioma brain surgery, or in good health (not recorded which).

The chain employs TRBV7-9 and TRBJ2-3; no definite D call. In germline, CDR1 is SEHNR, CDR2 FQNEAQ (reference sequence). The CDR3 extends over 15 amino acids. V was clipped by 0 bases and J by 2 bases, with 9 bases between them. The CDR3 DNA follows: TGTGCCAGCAGCTTAGCCTTAAGAATCACAGATACGCAGTATTTT. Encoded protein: CASSLALRITDTQYF.

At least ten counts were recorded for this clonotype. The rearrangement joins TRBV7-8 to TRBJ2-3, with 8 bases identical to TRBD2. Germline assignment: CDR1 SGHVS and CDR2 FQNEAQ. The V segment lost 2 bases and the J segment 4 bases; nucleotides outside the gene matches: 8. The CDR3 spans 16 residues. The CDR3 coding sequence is TGTGCCAGCAGCTTACAGGGGACTAGTACGGCAGATACGCAGTATTTT. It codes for CASSLQGTSTADTQYF. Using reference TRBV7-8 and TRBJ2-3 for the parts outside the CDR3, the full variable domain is GAGVSQSPRYKVAKRGQDVALRCDPISGHVSLFWYQQALGQGPEFLTYFQNEAQLDKSGLPSDRFFAERPEGSVSTLKIQRTQQEDSAVYLCASSLQGTSTADTQYFGPGTRLTVL.

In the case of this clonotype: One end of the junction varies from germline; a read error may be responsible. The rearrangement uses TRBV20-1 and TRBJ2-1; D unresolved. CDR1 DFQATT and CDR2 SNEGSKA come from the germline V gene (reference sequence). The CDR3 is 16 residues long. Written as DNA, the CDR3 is TGCAGTGTTAGAGCCCCCCTTTGGCTGCCTAACAATGAGCAGTTCTTC. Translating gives CSVRAPLWLPNNEQFF.

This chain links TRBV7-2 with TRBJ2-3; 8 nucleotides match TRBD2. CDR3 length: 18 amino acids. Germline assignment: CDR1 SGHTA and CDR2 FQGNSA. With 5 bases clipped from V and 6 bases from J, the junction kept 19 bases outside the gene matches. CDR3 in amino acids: CASSQPLKVGRAADTQYF. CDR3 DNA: TGTGCCAGCAGCCAGCCACTAAAGGTCGGGAGGGCCGCTGATACGCAGTATTTT.

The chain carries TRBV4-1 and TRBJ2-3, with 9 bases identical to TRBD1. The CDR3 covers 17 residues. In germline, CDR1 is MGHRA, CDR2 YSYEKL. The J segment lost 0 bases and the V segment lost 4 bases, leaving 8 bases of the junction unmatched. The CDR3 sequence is CASSRPGTGKSTDTQYF. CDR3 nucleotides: TGCGCCAGCAGCCGTCCCGGGACAGGGAAGAGCACAGATACGCAGTATTTT.

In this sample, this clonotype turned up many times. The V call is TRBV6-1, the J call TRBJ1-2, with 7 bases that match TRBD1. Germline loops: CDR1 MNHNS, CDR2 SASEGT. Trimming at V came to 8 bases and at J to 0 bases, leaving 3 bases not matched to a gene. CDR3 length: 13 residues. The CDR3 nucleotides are TGTGCCAGCCGGGACAGAACTAACTATGGCTACACCTTC. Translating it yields CASRDRTNYGYTF.

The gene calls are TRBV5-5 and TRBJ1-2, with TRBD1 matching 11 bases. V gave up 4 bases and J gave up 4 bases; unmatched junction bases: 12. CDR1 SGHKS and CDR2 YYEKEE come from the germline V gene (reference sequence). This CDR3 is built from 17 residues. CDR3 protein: CASSIGQGAYPLYGYTF. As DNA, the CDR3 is TGTGCCAGCAGCATCGGACAGGGGGCCTACCCTCTCTATGGCTACACCTTC.

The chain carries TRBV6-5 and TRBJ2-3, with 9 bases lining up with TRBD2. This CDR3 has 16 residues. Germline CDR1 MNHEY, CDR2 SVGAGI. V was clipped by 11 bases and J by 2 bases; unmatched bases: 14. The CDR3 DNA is TGTGCCTCCAATAAGGTACTAGCGGGCCACACAGATACGCAGTATTTT. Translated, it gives CASNKVLAGHTDTQYF.

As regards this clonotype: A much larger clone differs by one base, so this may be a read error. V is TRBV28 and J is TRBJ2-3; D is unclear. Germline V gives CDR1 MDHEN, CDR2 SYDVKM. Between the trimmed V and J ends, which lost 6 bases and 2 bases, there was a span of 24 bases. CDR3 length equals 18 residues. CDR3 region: CASRVIPDLALNTDTQYF. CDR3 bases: TGTGCCAGCAGAGTCATACCCGACTTAGCCTTAAACACAGATACGCAGTATTTT. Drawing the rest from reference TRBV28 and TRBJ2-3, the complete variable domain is DVKVTQSSRYLVKRTGEKVFLECVQDMDHENMFWYRQDPGLGLRLIYFSYDVKMKEKGDIPEGYSVSREKKERFSLILESASTNQTSMYLCASRVIPDLALNTDTQYFGPGTRLTVL.

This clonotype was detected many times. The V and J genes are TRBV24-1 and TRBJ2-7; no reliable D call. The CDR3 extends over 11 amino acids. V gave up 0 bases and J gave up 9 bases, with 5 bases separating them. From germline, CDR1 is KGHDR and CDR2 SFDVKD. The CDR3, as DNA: TGTGCCACCAGTGATTTGACTTGGCAGTACTTC. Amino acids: CATSDLTWQYF.

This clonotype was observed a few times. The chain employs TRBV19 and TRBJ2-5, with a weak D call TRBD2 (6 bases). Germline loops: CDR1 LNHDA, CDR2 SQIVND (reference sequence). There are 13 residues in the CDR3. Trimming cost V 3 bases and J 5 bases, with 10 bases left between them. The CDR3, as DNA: TGTGCCAGTAGTATCATAGGAGGGGAGACCCAGTACTTC. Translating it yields CASSIIGGETQYF.

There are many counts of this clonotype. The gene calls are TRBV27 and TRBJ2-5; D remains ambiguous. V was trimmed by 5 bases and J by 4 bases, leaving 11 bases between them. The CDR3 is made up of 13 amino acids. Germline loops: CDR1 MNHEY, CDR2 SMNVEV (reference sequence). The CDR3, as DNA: TGTGCCAGCAGTCCCCGCATTGGAGAGACCCAGTACTTC. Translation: CASSPRIGETQYF.

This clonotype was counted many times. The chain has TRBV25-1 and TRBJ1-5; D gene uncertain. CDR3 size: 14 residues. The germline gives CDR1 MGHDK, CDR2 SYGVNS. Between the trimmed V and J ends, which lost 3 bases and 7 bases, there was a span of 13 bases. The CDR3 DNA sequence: TGTGCCAGCAGTGATAGGGTGTTTGGGCAGCCCCAGCATTTT. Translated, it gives CASSDRVFGQPQHF.

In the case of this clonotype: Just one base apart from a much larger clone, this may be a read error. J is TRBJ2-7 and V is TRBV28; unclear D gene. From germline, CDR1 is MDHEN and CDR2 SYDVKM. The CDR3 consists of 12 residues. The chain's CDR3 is CPSSIPSYEQYF. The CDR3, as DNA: TGTCCCAGCAGTATTCCCTCCTACGAGCAGTACTTC.

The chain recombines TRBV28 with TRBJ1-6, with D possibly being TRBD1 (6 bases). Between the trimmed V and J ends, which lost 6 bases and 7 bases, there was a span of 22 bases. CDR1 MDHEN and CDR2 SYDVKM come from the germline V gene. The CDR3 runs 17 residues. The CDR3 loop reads CASRLKERTETNSPLHF. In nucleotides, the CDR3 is TGTGCCAGCAGGTTGAAAGAACGGACAGAAACGAATTCACCCCTCCACTTT. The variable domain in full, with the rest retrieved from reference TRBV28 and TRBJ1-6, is DVKVTQSSRYLVKRTGEKVFLECVQDMDHENMFWYRQDPGLGLRLIYFSYDVKMKEKGDIPEGYSVSREKKERFSLILESASTNQTSMYLCASRLKERTETNSPLHFGNGTRLTVT.

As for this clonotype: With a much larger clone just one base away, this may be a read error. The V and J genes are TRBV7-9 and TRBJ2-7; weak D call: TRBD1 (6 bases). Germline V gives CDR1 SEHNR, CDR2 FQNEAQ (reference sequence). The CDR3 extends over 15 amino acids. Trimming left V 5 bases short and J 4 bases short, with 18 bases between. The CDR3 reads CASSPRQVGPYEQYF. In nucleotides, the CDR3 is TGTGCCAGCAGCCCCCGACAGGTAGGACCTTACGAGCAGTACTTC.